The 27 T cell receptor beta chains reported below all come from one sample, sequenced in a study of cytomegalovirus exposure and HLA in healthy donors. Vbeta (60) and Jbeta (13) primers were used in the PCR. TCRdb keeps only in-frame clones here, not all; method: immunoSEQ multiplex PCR. The sample records fewer than 250,000 clones, roughly four fifths being singletons. Specimen: PBMCs. These receptors originate from a woman aged 25 to 39 in good health and CMV-seropositive.

The chain recombines TRBV18 with TRBJ2-2; 7 nucleotides agree with TRBD1. V dropped 2 bases and J dropped 3; count of bases not matched to a gene: 12. CDR1 is KGHSH and CDR2 is LQKENI in the germline V gene. CDR3 length: 18 residues. CDR3 sequence reads: CASSPGYLGGDYTGELFF. CDR3 DNA: TGTGCCAGCTCACCAGGCTACTTAGGGGGCGACTACACCGGGGAGCTGTTTTTT. Looking up the rest from reference TRBV18 and TRBJ2-2 gives the full variable domain: NAGVMQNPRHLVRRRGQEARLRCSPMKGHSHVYWYRQLPEEGLKFMVYLQKENIIDESGMPKERFSAEFPKEGPSILRIQQVVRGDSAAYFCASSPGYLGGDYTGELFFGEGSRLTVL.

The chain joins TRBV29-1 to TRBJ2-7; 10 bases fit TRBD1. Losses at the gene ends were 5 bases for V and 5 bases for J; bases not matched to a gene: 6. Per the germline V gene, CDR1 is SQVTM and CDR2 is ANQGSEA. This CDR3 spans 13 amino acids. For the CDR3, the DNA is TGCAGCGTTCTCAGGACAGGGGGAAACGAGCAGTACTTC. It is translated as CSVLRTGGNEQYF.

The chain has TRBV5-1 and TRBJ1-2; TRBD1 aligns across 9 bases. Trimming took 0 bases from V and 5 from J; bases not matched to a gene: 2. Germline V gives CDR1 SGHRS, CDR2 YFSETQ. The CDR3 spans 14 residues. The CDR3 DNA reads as TGCGCCAGCAGCTTGGAGGGACAGGGATATGGCTACACCTTC. This translates into CASSLEGQGYGYTF.

This clone was detected only a few times. J is TRBJ2-3 and V is TRBV2; possible D gene TRBD2, 5 bases. The germline V and J ends were trimmed by 5 bases and 1 base, with 19 bases remaining between them. The CDR3 sequence is 17 residues long. CDR1 is SNHLY and CDR2 is FYNNEI in the germline V gene. The CDR3 coding sequence is TGTGCCAGCAGTCCTCCCTCGGGATTTGGCGGCACAGATACGCAGTATTTT. It yields the protein CASSPPSGFGGTDTQYF. Drawing the rest from reference TRBV2 and TRBJ2-3, the complete variable domain is EPEVTQTPSHQVTQMGQEVILRCVPISNHLYFYWYRQILGQKVEFLVSFYNNEISEKSEIFDDQFSVERPDGSNFTLKIRSTKLEDSAMYFCASSPPSGFGGTDTQYFGPGTRLTVL.

This clone was counted only a few times. The chain employs TRBV28 and TRBJ1-2; 10 bases are shared with TRBD1. Germline loops: CDR1 MDHEN, CDR2 SYDVKM. Trimming cost V 5 bases and J 8 bases; bases outside gene matches: 11. CDR3 length: 15 amino acids. CDR3 in amino acids: CASSPMGTGDNGYTF. In DNA, the CDR3 is TGTGCCAGCAGTCCTATGGGGACAGGGGACAACGGCTACACCTTC.

The chain joins TRBV13 to TRBJ2-1, with TRBD2 identical over 11 bases. Germline CDR1 is PRHDT and CDR2 is FYEKMQ (reference sequence). The CDR3 covers 16 residues. Trimming removed 2 bases from V and 6 bases from J; junction bases left unmatched: 6. The CDR3 protein is CASSLPTSGRTNEQFF. CDR3 bases: TGTGCCAGCAGCTTACCTACTAGCGGGAGAACCAATGAGCAGTTCTTC.

V gene TRBV4-1 combines with J gene TRBJ2-1, with D perhaps TRBD1 (6 bases). With 0 bases removed from V and 5 bases from J, the gap between germline ends came to 14 bases. CDR1 and CDR2 from the germline V gene are MGHRA and YSYEKL. The CDR3 totals 16 residues. In nucleotides, the CDR3 is TGCGCCAGCAGCCAAGATCAGGGGTCCCCTAACAATGAGCAGTTCTTC. Residues: CASSQDQGSPNNEQFF.

The gene calls are TRBV4-1 and TRBJ1-1, with D unclear. V lost 7 bases, J lost 3 bases, and 18 bases lay in between. CDR1 MGHRA and CDR2 YSYEKL come from the germline V gene. The CDR3 is made up of 15 amino acids. This CDR3 reads CASIAAPTRDTEAFF. CDR3 coding DNA: TGCGCCAGCATCGCCGCCCCAACACGGGACACTGAAGCTTTCTTT.

The rearrangement links TRBV27 to TRBJ1-5; the D gene is possibly TRBD1 (5 bases). V lost 6 bases and J 2 bases, leaving 14 bases between the germline ends. The CDR3 loop spans 15 amino acids. Germline assignment: CDR1 MNHEY and CDR2 SMNVEV (reference sequence). The CDR3 region is CASRYSRVGNQPQHF. CDR3 sequence (DNA): TGTGCCAGCAGATACAGCAGGGTAGGCAATCAGCCCCAGCATTTT.

The rearrangement uses TRBV5-1 and TRBJ2-7, with TRBD2 identical over 10 bases. The CDR3 extends over 15 amino acids. J was trimmed by 6 bases and V by 0 bases; bases with no gene match: 6. Germline V gene sequence: CDR1 SGHRS, CDR2 YFSETQ. CDR3 sequence (DNA): TGCGCCAGCAGCTTGGGGCTAGCGGGAGAAGCCGAGCAGTACTTC. Its translation is CASSLGLAGEAEQYF.

The chain joins TRBV29-1 to TRBJ2-3, with D possibly TRBD2 on 5 matching bases. The CDR3 is 15 residues long. With 3 bases removed from V and 4 bases from J, the gap between germline ends came to 17 bases. Germline lookup yields CDR1 SQVTM and CDR2 ANQGSEA. The CDR3 here is CSVELASGTADTQYF. CDR3 nucleotide sequence: TGCAGCGTTGAGCTAGCCAGCGGCACGGCAGATACGCAGTATTTT.

The chain uses TRBV4-1 and TRBJ2-1, with TRBD2 matching 7 bases. Losses at the gene ends were 0 bases for V and 4 bases for J; bases not matched to a gene: 9. The germline CDR1 and CDR2 sequences are MGHRA and YSYEKL. The CDR3 extends over 17 amino acids. CDR3 nucleotide sequence: TGCGCCAGCAGCCAAGATTGGGGGGGAGGGCCATACAATGAGCAGTTCTTC. Protein: CASSQDWGGGPYNEQFF.

This rearrangement joins TRBV7-2 to TRBJ1-2, with D hard to call. Germline CDR1 and CDR2: SGHTA and FQGNSA. With 1 base removed from V and 8 bases from J, the gap between germline ends came to 11 bases. CDR3 length equals 13 residues. The CDR3 region has the DNA TGTGCCAGCAGCTTAGTGTGGACTGGCGGCTACACCTTC. This gives the protein CASSLVWTGGYTF.

Details on this clone: The same CDR3 also results from other DNA sequences found in this sample. This chain uses TRBV7-6 with TRBJ2-7; TRBD2 aligns across 8 bases. The CDR3 has 14 amino acids. In germline, CDR1 is SGHVS, CDR2 FNYEAQ. Trimming took 1 base from V and 3 from J; bases not matched to a gene: 2. CDR3 DNA sequence: TGTGCCAGCAGCTTAGAAAGCGGGAGCTACGAGCAGTACTTC. It specifies CASSLESGSYEQYF.

The chain carries TRBV19 and TRBJ2-5; TRBD1 might be the D (6 bases). The germline V gene encodes CDR1 LNHDA and CDR2 SQIVND (reference sequence). V gave up 4 bases and J gave up 4 bases, with 13 bases separating them. This CDR3 region has 14 residues. The CDR3 sequence: CASSTSGTSETQYF. CDR3 bases: TGTGCCAGTAGTACTTCCGGGACATCAGAGACCCAGTACTTC.

V is TRBV29-1 and J is TRBJ1-2; tentative D call: TRBD1 (5 bases). Germline values: CDR1 SQVTM, CDR2 ANQGSEA. The CDR3 loop spans 13 amino acids. V lost 5 bases to trimming and J lost 6 bases, with 16 bases between them. This CDR3 reads CSVYGGPKNGYTF. The CDR3 bases are TGCAGCGTTTACGGGGGTCCTAAGAATGGCTACACCTTC.

The chain couples TRBV28 to TRBJ1-5; D remains ambiguous. The CDR3 runs 13 residues. Trimming cost V 8 bases and J 0 bases, with 8 bases left between them. Germline V CDR1 and CDR2: MDHEN, SYDVKM. The CDR3 region has the DNA TGTGCCAGCGGAGAGACTAGCAATCAGCCCCAGCATTTT. Translation gives CASGETSNQPQHF.

The chain links TRBV6-5 to TRBJ1-2; D unclear. CDR1 is MNHEY, CDR2 SVGAGI, per germline. V was shortened by 4 bases and J by 2 bases, with 8 bases between the two germline ends. CDR3 size: 13 residues. The DNA for the CDR3 is TGTGCCAGCAGTTCTTCTCTGAACTATGGCTACACCTTC. Protein: CASSSSLNYGYTF.

This chain connects TRBV27 to TRBJ2-7; maybe TRBD1 (5 bases). Germline loops: CDR1 MNHEY, CDR2 SMNVEV (reference sequence). The CDR3 covers 14 residues. Between the trimmed V and J ends, which lost 3 bases and 3 bases, there was a span of 12 bases. The CDR3 loop is CASSLEPGIYEQYF. The CDR3 bases are TGTGCCAGCAGTTTGGAGCCAGGGATCTACGAGCAGTACTTC.

V gene TRBV15 combines with J gene TRBJ2-5; TRBD2 aligns across 8 bases. Germline values: CDR1 LNHNV, CDR2 YYDKDF (reference sequence). The J segment lost 5 bases and the V segment lost 3 bases, leaving 11 bases of the junction unmatched. There are 16 residues in the CDR3. The CDR3 here is CATSSASGSGGETQYF. The CDR3 DNA follows: TGTGCCACCAGCAGTGCCAGCGGGAGCGGTGGCGAGACCCAGTACTTC. The variable domain in full, completed from reference TRBV15 and TRBJ2-5, reads DAMVIQNPRYQVTQFGKPVTLSCSQTLNHNVMYWYQQKSSQAPKLLFHYYDKDFNNEADTPDNFQSRRPNTSFCFLDIRSPGLGDTAMYLCATSSASGSGGETQYFGPGTRLLVL.

This chain links TRBV5-4 with TRBJ2-3, with TRBD2 matching over 9 bases. This CDR3 contains 15 residues. J lost 6 bases, V lost 4 bases, and 9 bases had no gene match. Germline V gene lookup returns CDR1 SGHNT and CDR2 YYREEE (reference sequence). The CDR3 here is CASSLAGLARDTQYF. The CDR3, as DNA: TGTGCCAGCAGCCTAGCGGGATTGGCGAGGGATACGCAGTATTTT.

As for this clone: The junction departs from the called germline gene at one end, perhaps through a read error. The chain carries TRBV6-1 and TRBJ1-2; unclear D gene. The CDR3 loop spans 13 amino acids. From germline, CDR1 is MNHNS and CDR2 SASEGT. CDR3 sequence (DNA): TGTGCCATGCAAACCACCCCTAACTATGGTTACACCTTC. Translation: CAMQTTPNYGYTF.

V usage is TRBV27 and J usage is TRBJ2-1; 8 nucleotides line up with TRBD1. CDR3 length equals 15 residues. V gave up 3 bases and J gave up 6 bases; unmatched junction bases: 7. The germline gives CDR1 MNHEY, CDR2 SMNVEV (reference sequence). CDR3 bases: TGTGCCAGCAGTTTGGACAGGGCGAACTTCAATGAGCAGTTCTTC. Translation: CASSLDRANFNEQFF.

This chain joins TRBV28 and TRBJ2-7; 7 bases map to TRBD1. This CDR3 region has 12 residues. V shed 8 bases and J 4 bases; nucleotides not matched to a gene: 5. CDR1 is MDHEN and CDR2 is SYDVKM in the germline V gene. CDR3 DNA sequence: TGTGCCAGCCAGACAGGGATTTACGAGCAGTACTTC. As protein: CASQTGIYEQYF.

The chain carries TRBV6-1 and TRBJ2-7; 9 bases match TRBD2. The V and J ends lost 4 bases and 6 bases, in that order; junction bases with no gene match: 4. CDR3 length: 13 amino acids. CDR1 and CDR2 (germline): MNHNS, SASEGT. The chain's CDR3 is CASSGSGRGEQYF. The CDR3 region has the DNA TGTGCCAGCAGTGGTAGCGGGAGAGGCGAGCAGTACTTC.

Only a few counts were recorded for this clone. The rearrangement links TRBV25-1 to TRBJ2-1; 8 nucleotides line up with TRBD2. Trimming removed 4 bases from V and 9 bases from J; junction bases left unmatched: 8. The CDR3 has 14 amino acids. CDR1 is MGHDK, CDR2 SYGVNS, per germline. The CDR3 region is CASSALTSVPEQFF. CDR3 in DNA: TGTGCCAGCAGTGCTCTGACTAGCGTCCCTGAGCAGTTCTTC.

V usage is TRBV19 and J usage is TRBJ2-2; D may be TRBD2 (8 bases). V was trimmed by 7 bases and J by 6 bases, leaving 21 bases between them. The germline V gene has CDR1 LNHDA and CDR2 SQIVND (reference sequence). The length of the CDR3 is 16 residues. CDR3 amino acids: CASTLSGGGISGELFF. DNA of the CDR3: TGTGCCAGTACTCTATCGGGAGGGGGCATTTCCGGGGAGCTGTTTTTT.